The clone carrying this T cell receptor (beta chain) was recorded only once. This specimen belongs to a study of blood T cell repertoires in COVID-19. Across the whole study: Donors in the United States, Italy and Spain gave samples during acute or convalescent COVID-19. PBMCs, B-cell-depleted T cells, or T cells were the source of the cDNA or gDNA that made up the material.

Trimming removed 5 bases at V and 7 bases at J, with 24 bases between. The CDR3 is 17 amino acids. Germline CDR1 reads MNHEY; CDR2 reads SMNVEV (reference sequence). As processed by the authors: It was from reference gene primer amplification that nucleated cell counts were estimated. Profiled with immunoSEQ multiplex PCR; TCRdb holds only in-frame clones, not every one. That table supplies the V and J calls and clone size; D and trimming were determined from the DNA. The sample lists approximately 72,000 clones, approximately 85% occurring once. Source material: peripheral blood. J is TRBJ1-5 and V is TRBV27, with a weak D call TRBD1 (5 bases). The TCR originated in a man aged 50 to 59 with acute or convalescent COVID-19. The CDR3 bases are TGTGCCAGCAGTCCCATTTCTATTTGGGGCAGGGAACAGCCCCAGCATTTT. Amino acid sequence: CASSPISIWGREQPQHF.